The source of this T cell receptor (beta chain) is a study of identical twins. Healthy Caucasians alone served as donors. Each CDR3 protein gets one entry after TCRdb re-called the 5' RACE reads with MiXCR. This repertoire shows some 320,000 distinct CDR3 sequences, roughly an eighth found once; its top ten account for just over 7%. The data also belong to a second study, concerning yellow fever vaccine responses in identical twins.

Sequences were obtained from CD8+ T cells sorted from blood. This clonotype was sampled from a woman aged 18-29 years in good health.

The CDR3 is CASSQVLAETGELFF. CDR3 in DNA: TGTGCCAGCAGCCAAGTACTAGCAGAGACCGGGGAGCTGTTTTTT. The chain recombines TRBV3-1 with TRBJ2-2; tentative D call: TRBD2 (6 bases). The CDR3 extends over 15 amino acids. V gave up 1 base and J gave up 5 bases, with 11 bases separating them. Looked up from germline, CDR1 is LGHDT and CDR2 is YNNKEL (reference sequence).